This T cell receptor beta chain derives from a study of naive and memory T cell subsets. Study-level points and caveats: A few larger clonotypes appeared in naive repertoires, especially CD8, possibly memory cells re-expressing CD45RA.

Both TRBC1 and TRBC2 were covered by a beta constant-region primer of two equimolar oligonucleotides. Four rounds of PCR amplified the ligated cDNA using nested alpha and beta constant-region primers plus SP2. TCRdb re-called the UMI-ligation and nested PCR reads with MiXCR, one entry per CDR3 protein. The data show roughly 150,000 distinct CDR3 sequences, roughly 22% seen once. As to this clonotype: Its antigen remains unknown.

This sequence originates from a human donor in good health. The sequenced sample was naive CD4+ T cells from blood.

The CDR3 sequence: CSAYPSGRLWETQYF. Here the CDR3 DNA reads TGCAGTGCGTACCCTAGCGGTCGGCTCTGGGAGACCCAGTACTTC. The chain links TRBV20-1 to TRBJ2-5, with 7 bases matching TRBD2. The trim removed 6 bases at V and 5 bases at J, leaving 15 bases unmatched. CDR3 length: 15 residues. Per germline, CDR1 DFQATT and CDR2 SNEGSKA (reference sequence).